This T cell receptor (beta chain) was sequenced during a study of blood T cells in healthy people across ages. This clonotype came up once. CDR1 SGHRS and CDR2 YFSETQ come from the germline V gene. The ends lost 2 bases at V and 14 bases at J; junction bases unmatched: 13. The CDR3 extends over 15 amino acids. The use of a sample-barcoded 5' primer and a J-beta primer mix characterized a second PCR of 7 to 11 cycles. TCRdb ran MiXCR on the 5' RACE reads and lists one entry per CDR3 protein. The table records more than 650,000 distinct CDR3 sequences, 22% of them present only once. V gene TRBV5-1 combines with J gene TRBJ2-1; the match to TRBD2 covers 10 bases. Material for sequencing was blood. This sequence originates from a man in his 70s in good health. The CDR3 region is CASSLLAGPNRDKFF. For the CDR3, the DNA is TGCGCCAGCAGCTTACTAGCGGGGCCCAACCGAGATAAGTTCTTC.